Following are 30 T cell receptor beta chains from one sample sequenced in a study of T cells in Graves' hyperthyroidism and ophthalmopathy. The TCR beta CDR3 regions underwent amplification using RNA transcripts as the source. With the HTBI primer set, the TCR CDR3 went through a first round of RT-PCR. TCRdb fed the multiplex PCR reads into MiXCR, producing one record per CDR3 protein. The data show hundreds of thousands of distinct CDR3 sequences, roughly 15% seen once. What was sequenced was blood. These receptors were collected from a young woman with Graves' hyperthyroidism.

This clonotype showed up many times. The V and J genes are TRBV30 and TRBJ2-5; possibly TRBD1 for D (5 bases). The V and J ends lost 2 bases and 1 base respectively, with 8 bases between them. This CDR3 region has 13 residues. Germline lookup yields CDR1 GTSNPN and CDR2 SVGIG (reference sequence). The CDR3 loop reads CAWSPGFQETQYF. As DNA, the CDR3 is TGTGCCTGGAGTCCAGGGTTCCAAGAGACCCAGTACTTC. Complete variable domain (other parts from reference TRBV30 and TRBJ2-5): SQTIHQWPATLVQPVGSPLSLECTVEGTSNPNLYWYRQAAGRGLQLLFYSVGIGQISSEVPQNLSASRPQDRQFILSSKKLLLSDSGFYLCAWSPGFQETQYFGPGTRLLVL.

V gene TRBV12-3 or TRBV12-4 combines with J gene TRBJ1-2; 7 bases align to TRBD1. Germline trimming cut 5 bases from V and 8 bases from J; bases unmatched to any gene: 8. The CDR3 runs 13 residues. The CDR3 region has the DNA TGTGCCAGCAGTCTTACAGGGGAAGGCGGCTACACCTTC. Translated: CASSLTGEGGYTF.

This clonotype was recorded many times. The rearrangement uses TRBV30 and TRBJ1-1, with D unclear. The CDR3 loop spans 11 amino acids. Germline V gene sequence: CDR1 GTSNPN, CDR2 SVGIG (reference sequence). The V and J ends lost 6 bases and 9 bases respectively, with 14 bases between them. CDR3 loop: CACPLRTKAFF. As DNA, the CDR3 is TGTGCCTGCCCCTTGAGGACTAAAGCTTTCTTT.

In its sample, this clonotype was seen many times. The genes are TRBV28 and TRBJ1-5; TRBD1 is a possible D gene (6 bases). Trimming took 5 bases from V and 3 from J, leaving 14 bases between them. Germline lookup yields CDR1 MDHEN and CDR2 SYDVKM. The CDR3 totals 15 residues. CDR3 sequence: CASSNLGQPNQPQHF. The CDR3, as DNA: TGTGCCAGCAGTAACCTCGGACAGCCCAATCAGCCCCAGCATTTT. The variable domain in full, with the rest retrieved from reference TRBV28 and TRBJ1-5, is DVKVTQSSRYLVKRTGEKVFLECVQDMDHENMFWYRQDPGLGLRLIYFSYDVKMKEKGDIPEGYSVSREKKERFSLILESASTNQTSMYLCASSNLGQPNQPQHFGDGTRLSIL.

Many counts were recorded for this clonotype. The CDR3 nucleotides read TGTGCCAACTTCGGGACTAGCGGGTACAATGAGCAGTTCTTC. Amino acid sequence: CANFGTSGYNEQFF. V and J are TRBV2 and TRBJ2-1; 12 positions match TRBD2. The CDR3 has 14 amino acids. V was clipped by 10 bases and J by 4 bases; unmatched bases: 5. The germline V gene encodes CDR1 SNHLY and CDR2 FYNNEI.

At least ten counts were recorded for this clonotype. J is TRBJ2-7 and V is TRBV3-1, with D unclear. V shed 2 bases and J shed 0 bases, with 8 bases lying between them. The V gene's germline CDR1 is LGHDT and CDR2 YNNKEL (reference sequence). The CDR3 covers 14 residues. In nucleotides, the CDR3 is TGTGCCAGCAGCCAACGGGTGGACTCCTACGAGCAGTACTTC. It encodes CASSQRVDSYEQYF.

This clonotype was detected ten times or more. This chain uses TRBV7-8 with TRBJ2-1; 7 bases line up with TRBD1. The V gene's germline CDR1 is SGHVS and CDR2 FQNEAQ. The CDR3 spans 15 residues. The V gene end was trimmed by 5 bases and the J gene end by 4 bases; junction bases not matched to a gene: 8. CDR3 sequence reads: CASSATGEQYNEQFF. CDR3 DNA sequence: TGTGCCAGCAGCGCCACAGGGGAGCAGTACAATGAGCAGTTCTTC. The full variable domain, in which reference TRBV7-8 and TRBJ2-1 provide the parts outside the CDR3, is GAGVSQSPRYKVAKRGQDVALRCDPISGHVSLFWYQQALGQGPEFLTYFQNEAQLDKSGLPSDRFFAERPEGSVSTLKIQRTQQEDSAVYLCASSATGEQYNEQFFGPGTRLTVL.

Concerning this clonotype: This sequence may be a read error, since a much larger clone differs from it by one base. The genes are TRBV15 and TRBJ2-7; D is perhaps TRBD1 or TRBD2 (5 bases each). With the DNA end fitting TRBJ2-1 better, the J assignment may be wrong. Germline CDR1 is LNHNV and CDR2 is YYDKDF (reference sequence). The CDR3 is made up of 14 amino acids. The CDR3 here is CATSSRDLTYEQFF. CDR3 nucleotide sequence: TGTGCCACCAGCTCCCGGGACCTCACCTACGAGCAGTTCTTC.

This clonotype occurred many times. The chain is built from TRBV27 and TRBJ2-1, with 11 bases lining up with TRBD2. The V segment lost 3 bases and the J segment 9 bases; nucleotides outside the gene matches: 10. The CDR3 consists of 16 residues. Germline loops: CDR1 MNHEY, CDR2 SMNVEV (reference sequence). CDR3 sequence: CASSFSPLTSGTEQFF. The CDR3 coding sequence is TGTGCCAGCAGTTTTTCCCCTCTGACTAGCGGGACTGAGCAGTTCTTC.

This clonotype has ten or more counts. This rearrangement joins TRBV7-3 to TRBJ2-2; weak D call: TRBD1 (6 bases). CDR1 is SGHTA, CDR2 FQGTGA, per germline. The CDR3 runs to 15 residues. Trimming stripped 4 bases from V and 0 bases from J, with 9 bases between. The CDR3 DNA sequence: TGTGCCAGCAGCTCACAGGGTTCGAACACCGGGGAGCTGTTTTTT. This encodes CASSSQGSNTGELFF.

V is TRBV18 and J is TRBJ2-7; perhaps TRBD2 as D (6 bases). CDR1 is KGHSH and CDR2 is LQKENI in the germline V gene. The CDR3 is 13 residues long. The V end lost 6 bases, the J end lost 4 bases, and 13 bases lay between the germline ends. DNA for the CDR3: TGTGCCAGCTCCCGGGAGAGCAATTACGAGCAGTACTTC. Protein: CASSRESNYEQYF.

This clonotype came up many times. The rearrangement links TRBV12-3 or TRBV12-4 to TRBJ1-2; weak D call: TRBD1 (5 bases). The V and J ends lost 5 bases and 2 bases respectively, with 9 bases between them. This CDR3 spans 13 amino acids. CDR3 nucleotides: TGTGCCAGCAGTCCACAGGAGAACTATGGCTACACCTTC. Translated: CASSPQENYGYTF.

Ten or more counts support this clonotype. The V call is TRBV27, the J call TRBJ1-6, with TRBD1 matching 9 bases. Germline assignment: CDR1 MNHEY and CDR2 SMNVEV (reference sequence). CDR3 length: 16 residues. The trim removed 4 bases at V and 9 bases at J, leaving 10 bases unmatched. The chain's CDR3 is CASSSFGTGTGSPLHF. The CDR3, as DNA: TGTGCCAGCAGTTCATTCGGGACAGGGACAGGTTCACCCCTCCACTTT.

This clonotype was observed many times. The junction and the germline gene differ at one end; a read error may be behind it. This chain links TRBV7-7 with TRBJ2-5; the D call may be TRBD1 or TRBD2 (5 bases each). Germline CDR1 SSHAT, CDR2 FNYEAQ (reference sequence). The CDR3 is 14 amino acids. The DNA of the CDR3 is TGTGCTAGCAGCTTAGTACGGGGCCAGGGGACCCAGTACTTC. This translates into CASSLVRGQGTQYF.

This clonotype was seen a handful of times. The rearrangement uses TRBV5-5 and TRBJ2-2; 7 nucleotides align to TRBD1. Trimming at V came to 1 base and at J to 2 bases, leaving 5 bases not matched to a gene. The CDR3 has 16 amino acids. The germline V gene has CDR1 SGHKS and CDR2 YYEKEE (reference sequence). Here the CDR3 reads CASSLRPGGNTGELFF. In nucleotides, the CDR3 is TGTGCCAGCAGCTTGAGGCCAGGGGGAAACACCGGGGAGCTGTTTTTT.

The chain has TRBV27 and TRBJ1-6, with D maybe TRBD1 (6 bases). Germline-derived CDR1 and CDR2 are MNHEY and SMNVEV (reference sequence). This CDR3 has 17 amino acids. Trimming left V 6 bases short and J 10 bases short, with 25 bases between. CDR3 bases: TGTGCCAGCAGCGCGGTTGACAGGTTGGCCTCGCGGTCACCCCTCCACTTT. Encoded protein: CASSAVDRLASRSPLHF.

In this sample, this clonotype turned up many times. V and J are TRBV12-3 or TRBV12-4 and TRBJ1-6; D might be TRBD1 (5 bases). The CDR3 is made up of 14 amino acids. Trimming stripped 2 bases from V and 7 bases from J, with 9 bases between. The CDR3 coding sequence is TGTGCCAGCAGTTTAACAGGATCGAATTCACCCCTCCACTTT. Translating it yields CASSLTGSNSPLHF.

At least ten counts were recorded for this clonotype. The chain employs TRBV27 and TRBJ2-5; TRBD2 might be the D (6 bases). This CDR3 is built from 14 residues. Germline V CDR1 and CDR2: MNHEY, SMNVEV (reference sequence). Trimming took off 1 base at V and 5 bases at J, with 11 bases between the two ends. CDR3 sequence: CASSLLEGRETQYF. The DNA of the CDR3 is TGTGCCAGCAGTTTATTGGAGGGGAGGGAGACCCAGTACTTC.

This clonotype was counted many times. The V gene is TRBV7-2, the J gene TRBJ2-5; the match to TRBD2 covers 7 bases. After removal of 5 bases from V and 3 bases from J, the junction contained 3 bases not matched to a gene. From germline, CDR1 is SGHTA and CDR2 FQGNSA. There are 13 residues in the CDR3. The CDR3 DNA follows: TGTGCCAGCAGCCGGGACTATAAAGAGACCCAGTACTTC. It yields the protein CASSRDYKETQYF.

In regard to this clonotype: A much bigger clone sits one base away, suggesting this may be a read error. The chain is built from TRBV20-1 and TRBJ2-1; 7 bases agree with TRBD1. Losses at the gene ends were 6 bases for V and 10 bases for J; bases not matched to a gene: 12. The CDR3 is 13 residues long. The germline V gene has CDR1 DFQATT and CDR2 SNEGSKA (reference sequence). The CDR3 sequence: CSAPDRLGYEQFF. In nucleotides, the CDR3 is TGCAGTGCCCCGGACAGGTTGGGCTACGAGCAGTTCTTC.

The chain is built from TRBV12-3 or TRBV12-4 and TRBJ2-7; TRBD2 matches at 8 bases. J was trimmed by 3 bases and V by 2 bases; bases with no gene match: 6. This CDR3 is 15 amino acids long. CDR3 sequence reads: CASSLKAGGNYEQYF. For the CDR3, the DNA is TGTGCCAGCAGTTTAAAGGCGGGAGGCAACTACGAGCAGTACTTC.

Worth noting for this clonotype: Being one base from a much bigger clone, this may be a read error. The conserved final phenylalanine or tryptophan is absent from the CDR3, which likely points to a read error. The genes are TRBV30 and TRBJ1-1, with a tentative D call TRBD1 (5 bases). The CDR3 is 13 amino acids. CDR1 GTSNPN and CDR2 SVGIG come from the germline V gene (reference sequence). The CDR3 coding sequence is TGTGCAAAACAGACAGCTTTGAACACTGAAGCTTTCTTG. It is translated as CAKQTALNTEAFL.

The chain combines TRBV6-1 with TRBJ2-2; 9 bases line up with TRBD1. V lost 6 bases to trimming and J lost 5 bases; unmatched junction nucleotides: 10. CDR1 and CDR2 (germline): MNHNS, SASEGT. The CDR3 extends over 16 amino acids. The CDR3 coding sequence is TGTGCCAGCAGGACCGGGACAGGGTGGCGTACCGGGGAGCTGTTTTTT. This codes for CASRTGTGWRTGELFF.

This clonotype was counted a few times. The chain combines TRBV3-1 with TRBJ2-4; D is ambiguous. Deletions cut 0 bases from V and 0 bases from J, with 9 bases between. This CDR3 comprises 16 residues. Germline CDR1 LGHDT, CDR2 YNNKEL (reference sequence). CDR3 coding DNA: TGTGCCAGCAGCCAAGAGAGAACGCTAGCCAAAAACATTCAGTACTTC. This codes for CASSQERTLAKNIQYF.

This clonotype has only a few counts. The V and J genes are TRBV7-9 and TRBJ2-7; D is tentatively TRBD1 or TRBD2 (5 bases each). V was trimmed by 3 bases and J by 7 bases, leaving 22 bases between them. The germline V gene has CDR1 SEHNR and CDR2 FQNEAQ (reference sequence). This CDR3 is 16 amino acids long. In DNA, the CDR3 is TGTGCCAGCAGCTTTCCCCTCGGGGACGCTACGAAGGAGCAGTACTTC. Encoded protein: CASSFPLGDATKEQYF.

This chain links TRBV29-1 with TRBJ1-2; D ambiguous. Trimming cost V 4 bases and J 2 bases, with 14 bases left between them. The germline V gene encodes CDR1 SQVTM and CDR2 ANQGSEA. The CDR3 runs to 14 residues. The CDR3 nucleotides read TGCAGCGTTGGAGGACCGGTACCAAACTATGGCTACACCTTC. Translation: CSVGGPVPNYGYTF.

A few counts support this clonotype. The chain recombines TRBV3-2 with TRBJ2-2; the table's D call TRBD2 went unverified against the DNA. TRBV3-2 is assigned pseudogene status. CDR3 size: 16 residues. The CDR3 loop reads CASSPKAAGGTGELFF. The CDR3 coding sequence is TGTGCCAGCAGCCCAAAGGCGGCGGGAGGTACCGGGGAGCTGTTTTTT.

The V call is TRBV9, the J call TRBJ2-1, with TRBD2 as a possible D gene (7 bases). With 3 bases removed from V and 9 bases from J, the gap between germline ends came to 10 bases. CDR3 length: 12 amino acids. Germline CDR1 reads SGDLS; CDR2 reads YYNGEE. CDR3 nucleotides: TGTGCCAGCAGCGGGGGGGGCAGTGAGCAGTTCTTC. Protein sequence: CASSGGGSEQFF.

The V call is TRBV3-1, the J call TRBJ2-2; TRBD2 matches at 10 bases. In germline, CDR1 is LGHDT, CDR2 YNNKEL (reference sequence). V lost 3 bases to trimming and J lost 5 bases; unmatched junction nucleotides: 9. The CDR3 has 17 amino acids. The CDR3 is CASSQFGTSDLTGELFF. The CDR3 region has the DNA TGTGCCAGCAGCCAGTTTGGGACTAGCGACCTAACCGGGGAGCTGTTTTTT.

The chain uses TRBV20-1 and TRBJ1-4, with a tentative D call TRBD1 (6 bases). The CDR3 totals 14 residues. Trimming stripped 4 bases from V and 5 bases from J, with 14 bases between. CDR1 and CDR2 from the germline V gene are DFQATT and SNEGSKA (reference sequence). This CDR3 reads CSATVTGKNEKLFF. The CDR3 coding sequence is TGCAGTGCTACAGTTACAGGGAAGAATGAAAAACTGTTTTTT.